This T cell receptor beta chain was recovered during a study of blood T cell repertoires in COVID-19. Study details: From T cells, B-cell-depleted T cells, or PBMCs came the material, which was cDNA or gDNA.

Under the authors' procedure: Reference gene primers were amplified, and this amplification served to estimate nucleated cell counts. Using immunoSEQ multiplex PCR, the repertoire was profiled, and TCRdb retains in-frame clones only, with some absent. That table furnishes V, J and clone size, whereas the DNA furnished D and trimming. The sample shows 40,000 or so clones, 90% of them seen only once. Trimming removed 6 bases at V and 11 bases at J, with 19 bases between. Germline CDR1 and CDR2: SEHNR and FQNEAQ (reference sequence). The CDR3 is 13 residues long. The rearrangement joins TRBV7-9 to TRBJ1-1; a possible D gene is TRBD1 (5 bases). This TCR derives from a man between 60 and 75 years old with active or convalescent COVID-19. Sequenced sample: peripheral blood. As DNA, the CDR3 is TGTGCCAGCAGTTTCGATAGCGGGGGGGATGCTTTCTTT. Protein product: CASSFDSGGDAFF.